One and the same sample provided the 12 T cell receptor beta chains below, sequenced in a study of neoadjuvant anti-PD-1 for oral cavity cancer. Here immunoSEQ multiplex PCR was the method, and the copy in TCRdb shows in-frame clones only, minus some. This table holds about 14,000 clones, about 81% found once. Regarding time point: after neoadjuvant nivolumab, at surgical resection. This sample comprised PBMCs, obtained after nivolumab (anti-PD-1) treatment. These receptors were collected from a person between 35 and 79 years old with oral cavity squamous cell carcinoma.

The chain recombines TRBV10-1 with TRBJ2-7; possibly TRBD1 or TRBD2 for D (5 bases each). V lost 5 bases, J lost 0 bases, and 11 bases lay in between. The germline CDR1 and CDR2 sequences are WNHNN and SYGVQD (reference sequence). This CDR3 contains 14 residues. CDR3 bases: TGCGCCAGCAGTAGGGACGCGAGCTCCTACGAGCAGTACTTC. The encoded protein is CASSRDASSYEQYF.

The chain links TRBV9 to TRBJ2-7, with 13 nucleotides matching TRBD2. V was clipped by 6 bases and J by 6 bases; unmatched bases: 6. The CDR3 loop spans 14 amino acids. Germline loops: CDR1 SGDLS, CDR2 YYNGEE. The CDR3 loop is CASNRLAGGGEQYF. The CDR3 bases are TGTGCCAGCAACCGACTAGCGGGAGGTGGCGAGCAGTACTTC.

In this sample, this clone turned up once. This chain links TRBV5-1 with TRBJ2-3; no clear D gene. This CDR3 comprises 13 residues. V dropped 7 bases and J dropped 4 bases, with 13 bases sitting between them. The germline V gene encodes CDR1 SGHRS and CDR2 YFSETQ. CDR3 residues: CASRRSDSDTQYF. The CDR3 DNA sequence: TGCGCCAGCCGTCGGAGCGATTCAGATACGCAGTATTTT. Full variable domain (rest looked up from reference TRBV5-1 and TRBJ2-3): KAGVTQTPRYLIKTRGQQVTLSCSPISGHRSVSWYQQTPGQGLQFLFEYFSETQRNKGNFPGRFSGRQFSNSRSEMNVSTLELGDSALYLCASRRSDSDTQYFGPGTRLTVL.

In DNA, the CDR3 is TGTGCCAGCAGTTCTATCGGACAGGGGCGAAACTATGGCTACACCTTC. It translates to CASSSIGQGRNYGYTF. This sequence joins TRBV28 and TRBJ1-2, with 9 positions matching TRBD1. The CDR3 extends over 16 amino acids. CDR1 is MDHEN, CDR2 SYDVKM, per germline. V lost 4 bases, J lost 2 bases, and 8 bases stayed unmatched.

The chain joins TRBV6-5 to TRBJ1-6; the D is unclear. Trimming left V 2 bases short and J 6 bases short, with 11 bases between. The germline V gene has CDR1 MNHEY and CDR2 SVGAGI. This CDR3 is built from 15 residues. CDR3 loop: CASSYAGGLNSPLHF. The CDR3 region has the DNA TGTGCCAGCAGTTACGCGGGAGGTCTTAATTCACCCCTCCACTTT.

V and J are TRBV5-1 and TRBJ2-1, with 12 bases fitting TRBD2. CDR3 length: 16 amino acids. Germline V gene sequence: CDR1 SGHRS, CDR2 YFSETQ. Germline trimming cut 4 bases from V and 7 bases from J; bases unmatched to any gene: 9. CDR3 sequence: CASSGALAGGTNEQFF. In DNA, the CDR3 is TGCGCCAGCAGCGGAGCCCTAGCGGGAGGGACAAATGAGCAGTTCTTC. Full variable domain (remainder filled in from reference TRBV5-1 and TRBJ2-1): KAGVTQTPRYLIKTRGQQVTLSCSPISGHRSVSWYQQTPGQGLQFLFEYFSETQRNKGNFPGRFSGRQFSNSRSEMNVSTLELGDSALYLCASSGALAGGTNEQFFGPGTRLTVL.

The V gene is TRBV30, the J gene TRBJ1-1; a weak D match, TRBD1 (5 bases). The CDR3 extends over 12 amino acids. Between the trimmed V and J ends, which lost 5 bases and 1 base, there was a span of 8 bases. Germline V gene data show CDR1 as GTSNPN and CDR2 as SVGIG (reference sequence). CDR3 coding DNA: TGTGCCTGGGGTAGGGGGAACACTGAAGCTTTCTTT. Its protein product is CAWGRGNTEAFF.

CDR3 residues: CASSLGTFSYEQYF. CDR3 coding DNA: TGCGCCAGCAGCCTTGGGACATTCTCCTACGAGCAGTACTTC. This sequence joins TRBV5-1 and TRBJ2-7, with a possible D match to TRBD1 (6 bases). The V end lost 4 bases, the J end lost 0 bases, and 11 bases lay between the germline ends. From germline, CDR1 is SGHRS and CDR2 YFSETQ. This CDR3 comprises 14 residues. The full variable domain, with the rest looked up from reference TRBV5-1 and TRBJ2-7, is KAGVTQTPRYLIKTRGQQVTLSCSPISGHRSVSWYQQTPGQGLQFLFEYFSETQRNKGNFPGRFSGRQFSNSRSEMNVSTLELGDSALYLCASSLGTFSYEQYFGPGTRLTVT.

The chain employs TRBV7-3 and TRBJ2-1; 8 nucleotides match TRBD2. The V gene's germline CDR1 is SGHTA and CDR2 FQGTGA. This CDR3 region has 14 residues. The V segment lost 5 bases and the J segment 10 bases; nucleotides outside the gene matches: 10. CDR3 in amino acids: CASSPGLAGGEQFF. The CDR3 region has the DNA TGTGCCAGCAGCCCCGGCCTAGCGGGTGGGGAGCAGTTCTTC.

The J gene is TRBJ1-2, the V gene TRBV7-2; 8 nucleotides match TRBD1. Germline-derived CDR1 and CDR2 are SGHTA and FQGNSA. The junction had 2 bases not matched to a gene; V was cut back by 2 bases and J by 3 bases. The CDR3 totals 14 residues. CDR3 DNA sequence: TGTGCCAGCAGCTTACCGGGACAGGACTATGGCTACACCTTC. Protein product: CASSLPGQDYGYTF. Based on the CDR3 plus reference TRBV7-2 and TRBJ1-2, the full variable domain is GAGVSQSPSNKVTEKGKDVELRCDPISGHTALYWYRQSLGQGLEFLIYFQGNSAPDKSGLPSDRFSAERTGGSVSTLTIQRTQQEDSAVYLCASSLPGQDYGYTFGSGTRLTVV.

The rearrangement joins TRBV6-5 to TRBJ1-5; D is unclear. The CDR3 has 13 amino acids. The germline V gene has CDR1 MNHEY and CDR2 SVGAGI. V was trimmed by 5 bases and J by 3 bases, leaving 8 bases between them. The CDR3 DNA reads TGTGCCAGCAGTCTCAGGCACAATCAGCCCCAGCATTTT. This translates into CASSLRHNQPQHF.

This clone was counted only a few times. The V call is TRBV4-1, the J call TRBJ2-3; TRBD2 matches at 8 bases. With V trimmed by 0 bases and J by 2 bases, 10 bases remained unmatched. The CDR3 runs to 18 residues. The germline V gene has CDR1 MGHRA and CDR2 YSYEKL. CDR3 coding DNA: TGCGCCAGCAGCCAAGAAACCCCCGGGGGGGCGGACACAGATACGCAGTATTTT. Translation gives CASSQETPGGADTDTQYF.